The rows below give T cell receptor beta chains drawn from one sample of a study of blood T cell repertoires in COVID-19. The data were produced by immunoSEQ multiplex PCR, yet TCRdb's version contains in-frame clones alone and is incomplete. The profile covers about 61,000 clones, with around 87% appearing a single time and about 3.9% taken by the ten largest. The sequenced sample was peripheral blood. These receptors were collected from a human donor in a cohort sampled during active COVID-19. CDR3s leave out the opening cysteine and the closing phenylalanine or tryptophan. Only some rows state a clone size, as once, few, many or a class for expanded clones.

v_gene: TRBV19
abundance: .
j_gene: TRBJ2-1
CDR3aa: ASRPSGNNEQF

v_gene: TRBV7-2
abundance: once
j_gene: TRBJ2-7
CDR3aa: ASSSRTGYAYEQY

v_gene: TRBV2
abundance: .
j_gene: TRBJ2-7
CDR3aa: ASSVARGPSYEQY

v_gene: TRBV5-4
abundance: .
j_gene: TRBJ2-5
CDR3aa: ASSFHRLAGGETQY

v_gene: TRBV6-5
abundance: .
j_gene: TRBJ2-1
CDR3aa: ASRPSDRSEEQF

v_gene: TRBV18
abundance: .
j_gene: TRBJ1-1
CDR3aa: ASSRSGTLNTEAF

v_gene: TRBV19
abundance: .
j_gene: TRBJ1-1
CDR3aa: ASSIGGEAF

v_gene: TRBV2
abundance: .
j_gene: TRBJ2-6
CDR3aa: ASSQLAGIPGANVLT

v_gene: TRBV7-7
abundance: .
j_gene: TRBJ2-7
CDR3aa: ASSPGQGVAYEQY

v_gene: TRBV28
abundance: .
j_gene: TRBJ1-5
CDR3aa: ASSQTDNQPQH

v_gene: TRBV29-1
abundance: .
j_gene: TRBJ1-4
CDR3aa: SVEDFDRNEKLF

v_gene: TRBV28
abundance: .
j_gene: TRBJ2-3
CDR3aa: ASSSLRTSGILDTQY

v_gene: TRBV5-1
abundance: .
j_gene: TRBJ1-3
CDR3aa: ASSFSGQGSGNTIY

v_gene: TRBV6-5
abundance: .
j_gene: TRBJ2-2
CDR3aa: ASSYTSGDLGELF

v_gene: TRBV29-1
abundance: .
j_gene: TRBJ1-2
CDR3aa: SGLQDYGYT

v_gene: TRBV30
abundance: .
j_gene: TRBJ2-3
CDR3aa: AWISYRESTDTQY

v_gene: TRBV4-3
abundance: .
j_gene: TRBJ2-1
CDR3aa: ASSQDSLAGLIYSYNEQF

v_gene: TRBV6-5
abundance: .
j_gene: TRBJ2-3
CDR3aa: ASSYAPGTRTQY

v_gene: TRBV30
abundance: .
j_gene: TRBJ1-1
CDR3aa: AWIPYRMNTEAF

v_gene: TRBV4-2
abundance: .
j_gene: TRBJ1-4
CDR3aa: ASSQEGNGGAREKLF

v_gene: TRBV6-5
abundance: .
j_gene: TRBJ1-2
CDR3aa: ASRTPEGGGYT

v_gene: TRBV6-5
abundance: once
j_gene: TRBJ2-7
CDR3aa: ASSYSPTGSWEQY

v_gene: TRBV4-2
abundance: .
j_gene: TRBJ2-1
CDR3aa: ASSQDGTSAYNEQF

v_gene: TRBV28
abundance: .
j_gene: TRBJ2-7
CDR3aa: ASSLPPPFSYEQY

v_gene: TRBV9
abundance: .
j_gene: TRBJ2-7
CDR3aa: ASSVAGGGGLGEQY

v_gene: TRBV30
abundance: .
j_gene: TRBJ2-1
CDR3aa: AWSVGLAGFNEQF